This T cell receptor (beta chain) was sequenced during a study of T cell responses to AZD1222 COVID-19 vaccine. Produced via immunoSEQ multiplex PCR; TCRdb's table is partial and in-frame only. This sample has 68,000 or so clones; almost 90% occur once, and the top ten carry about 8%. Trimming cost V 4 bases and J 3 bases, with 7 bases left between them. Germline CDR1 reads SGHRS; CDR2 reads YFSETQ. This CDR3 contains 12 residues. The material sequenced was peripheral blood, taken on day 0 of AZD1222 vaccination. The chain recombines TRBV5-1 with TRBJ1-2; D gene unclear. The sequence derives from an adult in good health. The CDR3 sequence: CASSPGDYGYTF. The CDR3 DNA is TGCGCCAGCAGCCCCGGGGACTATGGCTACACCTTC. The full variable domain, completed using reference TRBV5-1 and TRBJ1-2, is KAGVTQTPRYLIKTRGQQVTLSCSPISGHRSVSWYQQTPGQGLQFLFEYFSETQRNKGNFPGRFSGRQFSNSRSEMNVSTLELGDSALYLCASSPGDYGYTFGSGTRLTVV.